Below are 20 T cell receptor beta chains sequenced from a single sample in a study of blood T cell repertoires in COVID-19. Method: immunoSEQ multiplex PCR; TCRdb's copy keeps in-frame clones and lacks some. The repertoire holds a few hundred thousand clones, with over 70% as singletons. The sequencing input was peripheral blood. The receptors here all came from a woman aged 45-59 years with acute or convalescent COVID-19.

This clone was found a few times. The CDR3 spells CASSQRTPNTEAFF. The CDR3 DNA reads as TGTGCCAGCAGCCAACGGACACCGAACACTGAAGCTTTCTTT. The V and J genes are TRBV3-1 (or the pseudogene TRBV3-2) and TRBJ1-1, with D possibly TRBD1 on 5 matching bases. Trimming took 2 bases from V and 1 from J, leaving 8 bases between them. The CDR3 is made up of 14 amino acids. From germline, CDR1 is LGHDT and CDR2 YNNKEL (reference sequence).

The V and J genes are TRBV20-1 and TRBJ2-2; 12 positions agree with TRBD2. Unmatched junction bases numbered 13, after V lost 3 bases and J lost 5 bases. This CDR3 spans 18 amino acids. CDR1 and CDR2 from the germline V gene are DFQATT and SNEGSKA (reference sequence). The CDR3 DNA reads as TGCAGTGCTAGTAACCCGCTAGCGGGAGGGCTTGCGACCGGGGAGCTGTTTTTT. Protein sequence: CSASNPLAGGLATGELFF.

The table lists this clone with a few counts. CDR3 in DNA: TGTGCCAGCAGCTATGGACAGGGGAGTCAGCCCCAGCATTTT. It translates to CASSYGQGSQPQHF. The chain recombines TRBV6-6 with TRBJ1-5; 9 bases match TRBD1. Unmatched junction bases numbered 6, after V lost 6 bases and J lost 6 bases. Looked up from germline, CDR1 is MNHNY and CDR2 is SVGAGI (reference sequence). The CDR3 totals 14 residues.

V and J are TRBV2 and TRBJ1-6; D is unresolved. This CDR3 has 14 amino acids. Germline V CDR1 and CDR2: SNHLY, FYNNEI. V lost 5 bases, J lost 8 bases, and 13 bases lay in between. The CDR3 region has the DNA TGTGCCAGCAGTCCGGGAACAAGCTATTCACCCCTCCACTTT. Translation: CASSPGTSYSPLHF.

In DNA, the CDR3 is TGTGCCATCCGGGACAGGGGGCGGGCCGGGGAGCTGTTTTTT. As protein: CAIRDRGRAGELFF. V and J are TRBV19 and TRBJ2-2, with 12 bases identical to TRBD1. Germline V CDR1 and CDR2: LNHDA, SQIVND (reference sequence). J lost 6 bases, V lost 10 bases, and 6 bases had no gene match. The CDR3 runs to 14 residues.

This sequence joins TRBV10-2 and TRBJ1-2; 10 bases are shared with TRBD1. The CDR3 runs 14 residues. J lost 4 bases, V lost 6 bases, and 5 bases had no gene match. Germline assignment: CDR1 WSHSY and CDR2 SAAADI. CDR3 sequence reads: CASRDRGRFYGYTF. The CDR3 bases are TGCGCCAGCAGAGACAGGGGGCGCTTCTATGGCTACACCTTC.

This clone came up a few times. The CDR3 loop reads CAISESPSVGGNTEAFF. In DNA, the CDR3 is TGTGCCATCAGTGAGTCACCGTCCGTCGGGGGGAACACTGAAGCTTTCTTT. J is TRBJ1-1 and V is TRBV10-3, with D maybe TRBD1 (5 bases). Germline CDR1 is ENHRY and CDR2 is SYGVKD. The CDR3 spans 17 residues. V gave up 0 bases and J gave up 1 base, with 15 bases separating them.

This chain joins TRBV7-9 and TRBJ2-3, with a tentative D call TRBD1 (5 bases). Germline loops: CDR1 SEHNR, CDR2 FQNEAQ (reference sequence). The CDR3 loop spans 13 amino acids. With 4 bases removed from V and 1 base from J, the gap between germline ends came to 6 bases. This chain's CDR3 is CASSSQGTDTQYF. The DNA for the CDR3 is TGTGCCAGCAGCTCACAGGGCACAGATACGCAGTATTTT.

The chain links TRBV30 to TRBJ1-1, with D possibly being TRBD1 (6 bases). V gave up 5 bases and J gave up 5 bases, with 21 bases separating them. The CDR3 runs 15 residues. In germline, CDR1 is GTSNPN, CDR2 SVGIG (reference sequence). Here the CDR3 reads CAWAPGLGRGTEAFF. The CDR3 DNA sequence: TGTGCCTGGGCCCCCGGTCTGGGGAGGGGGACTGAAGCTTTCTTT.

V usage is TRBV7-8 and J usage is TRBJ1-4; D perhaps matches TRBD1 (5 bases). Germline assignment: CDR1 SGHVS and CDR2 FQNEAQ. The CDR3 contains 15 residues. V gave up 2 bases and J gave up 8 bases, with 15 bases separating them. Written as DNA, the CDR3 is TGTGCCAGCAGCTTACCGGGGACTAACTGGGAAAAACTGTTTTTT. Its protein product is CASSLPGTNWEKLFF.

This clone was recorded once. This chain connects TRBV9 to TRBJ2-7, with 9 bases that match TRBD1. After removal of 0 bases from V and 6 bases from J, the junction contained 4 bases not matched to a gene. Germline V CDR1 and CDR2: SGDLS, YYNGEE. The CDR3 covers 14 residues. CDR3 loop: CASSVAGQGAEQYF. The CDR3 nucleotides are TGTGCCAGCAGCGTAGCGGGACAGGGAGCCGAGCAGTACTTC.

The chain couples TRBV11-2 to TRBJ2-7; perhaps TRBD1 as D (6 bases). The CDR3 has 14 residues. Trimming left V 5 bases short and J 5 bases short, with 16 bases between. CDR1 and CDR2 from the germline V gene are SGHAT and FQNNGV. CDR3 bases: TGTGCCAGCAGCCCCCAGGGGTTTAGGGACGAGCAGTACTTC. It encodes CASSPQGFRDEQYF.

This clone was seen once. V and J are TRBV10-2 and TRBJ1-5; D call uncertain. Germline CDR1 WSHSY, CDR2 SAAADI. The V and J ends lost 8 bases and 5 bases respectively, with 13 bases between them. The CDR3 is 13 amino acids. CDR3 DNA sequence: TGCGCCAGCGCCGACGGAGATCATCAGCCCCAGCATTTT. Translating gives CASADGDHQPQHF.

This clone appeared a single time. V is TRBV19 and J is TRBJ2-6, with TRBD2 as a possible D gene (5 bases). The CDR3 is 14 amino acids. Trimming shortened V by 4 bases and J by 6 bases, and 10 bases separated the two germline ends. The germline V gene has CDR1 LNHDA and CDR2 SQIVND (reference sequence). The CDR3 nucleotides read TGTGCCAGTAGTACTCGGGAAAAGGCCAACGTCCTGACTTTC. Its protein is CASSTREKANVLTF.

CDR3 residues: CASSHRDRGLDNYGYTF. The CDR3 region has the DNA TGTGCCAGCAGCCACCGGGACAGGGGGTTGGATAACTATGGCTACACCTTC. This chain connects TRBV7-9 to TRBJ1-2; 11 nucleotides align to TRBD1. Unmatched junction bases numbered 9, after V lost 5 bases and J lost 1 base. Per the germline V gene, CDR1 is SEHNR and CDR2 is FQNEAQ (reference sequence). This CDR3 contains 17 residues.

The V call is TRBV27, the J call TRBJ2-1; 8 bases agree with TRBD2. CDR3 length: 16 amino acids. Germline trimming cut 7 bases from V and 7 bases from J; bases unmatched to any gene: 15. The V gene's germline CDR1 is MNHEY and CDR2 SMNVEV (reference sequence). The CDR3 nucleotides read TGTGCCAGCACCCCCCGGCGGGAGGTTCAAGGAAATGAGCAGTTCTTC. Its protein is CASTPRREVQGNEQFF.

V is TRBV28 and J is TRBJ1-6; 7 bases fit TRBD1. The CDR3 is 15 amino acids. CDR1 is MDHEN and CDR2 is SYDVKM in the germline V gene. V lost 7 bases and J lost 11; bases outside the gene matches: 14. The CDR3 coding sequence is TGTGCCAGCACCAAGACAGGGAGTAAGGGCGCACCCCTCCACTTT. Translating gives CASTKTGSKGAPLHF.

The genes are TRBV7-2 and TRBJ2-3; 9 nucleotides match TRBD2. The germline V gene encodes CDR1 SGHTA and CDR2 FQGNSA. The junction had 4 bases not matched to a gene; V was cut back by 1 base and J by 5 bases. The CDR3 contains 15 residues. CDR3 protein: CASSLGASGIDTQYF. CDR3 DNA sequence: TGTGCCAGCAGCTTAGGGGCTAGCGGGATAGATACGCAGTATTTT.

The genes are TRBV5-1 and TRBJ2-3; 8 bases are a match to TRBD2. The germline V gene has CDR1 SGHRS and CDR2 YFSETQ. Trimming at V came to 4 bases and at J to 2 bases, leaving 6 bases not matched to a gene. The CDR3 consists of 15 residues. In nucleotides, the CDR3 is TGCGCCAGCAGCCCCCCGGGGGGGGTCACAGATACGCAGTATTTT. Translating gives CASSPPGGVTDTQYF.

With respect to this clone: Other DNA sequences in the sample encode the same CDR3. CDR3 in amino acids: CASSIGVNYGYTF. CDR3 sequence (DNA): TGTGCCAGTAGTATTGGAGTTAACTATGGCTACACCTTC. J is TRBJ1-2 and V is TRBV19; unclear D gene. Looked up from germline, CDR1 is LNHDA and CDR2 is SQIVND (reference sequence). V was pared by 3 bases and J by 1 base, with 6 bases between. This CDR3 has 13 residues.